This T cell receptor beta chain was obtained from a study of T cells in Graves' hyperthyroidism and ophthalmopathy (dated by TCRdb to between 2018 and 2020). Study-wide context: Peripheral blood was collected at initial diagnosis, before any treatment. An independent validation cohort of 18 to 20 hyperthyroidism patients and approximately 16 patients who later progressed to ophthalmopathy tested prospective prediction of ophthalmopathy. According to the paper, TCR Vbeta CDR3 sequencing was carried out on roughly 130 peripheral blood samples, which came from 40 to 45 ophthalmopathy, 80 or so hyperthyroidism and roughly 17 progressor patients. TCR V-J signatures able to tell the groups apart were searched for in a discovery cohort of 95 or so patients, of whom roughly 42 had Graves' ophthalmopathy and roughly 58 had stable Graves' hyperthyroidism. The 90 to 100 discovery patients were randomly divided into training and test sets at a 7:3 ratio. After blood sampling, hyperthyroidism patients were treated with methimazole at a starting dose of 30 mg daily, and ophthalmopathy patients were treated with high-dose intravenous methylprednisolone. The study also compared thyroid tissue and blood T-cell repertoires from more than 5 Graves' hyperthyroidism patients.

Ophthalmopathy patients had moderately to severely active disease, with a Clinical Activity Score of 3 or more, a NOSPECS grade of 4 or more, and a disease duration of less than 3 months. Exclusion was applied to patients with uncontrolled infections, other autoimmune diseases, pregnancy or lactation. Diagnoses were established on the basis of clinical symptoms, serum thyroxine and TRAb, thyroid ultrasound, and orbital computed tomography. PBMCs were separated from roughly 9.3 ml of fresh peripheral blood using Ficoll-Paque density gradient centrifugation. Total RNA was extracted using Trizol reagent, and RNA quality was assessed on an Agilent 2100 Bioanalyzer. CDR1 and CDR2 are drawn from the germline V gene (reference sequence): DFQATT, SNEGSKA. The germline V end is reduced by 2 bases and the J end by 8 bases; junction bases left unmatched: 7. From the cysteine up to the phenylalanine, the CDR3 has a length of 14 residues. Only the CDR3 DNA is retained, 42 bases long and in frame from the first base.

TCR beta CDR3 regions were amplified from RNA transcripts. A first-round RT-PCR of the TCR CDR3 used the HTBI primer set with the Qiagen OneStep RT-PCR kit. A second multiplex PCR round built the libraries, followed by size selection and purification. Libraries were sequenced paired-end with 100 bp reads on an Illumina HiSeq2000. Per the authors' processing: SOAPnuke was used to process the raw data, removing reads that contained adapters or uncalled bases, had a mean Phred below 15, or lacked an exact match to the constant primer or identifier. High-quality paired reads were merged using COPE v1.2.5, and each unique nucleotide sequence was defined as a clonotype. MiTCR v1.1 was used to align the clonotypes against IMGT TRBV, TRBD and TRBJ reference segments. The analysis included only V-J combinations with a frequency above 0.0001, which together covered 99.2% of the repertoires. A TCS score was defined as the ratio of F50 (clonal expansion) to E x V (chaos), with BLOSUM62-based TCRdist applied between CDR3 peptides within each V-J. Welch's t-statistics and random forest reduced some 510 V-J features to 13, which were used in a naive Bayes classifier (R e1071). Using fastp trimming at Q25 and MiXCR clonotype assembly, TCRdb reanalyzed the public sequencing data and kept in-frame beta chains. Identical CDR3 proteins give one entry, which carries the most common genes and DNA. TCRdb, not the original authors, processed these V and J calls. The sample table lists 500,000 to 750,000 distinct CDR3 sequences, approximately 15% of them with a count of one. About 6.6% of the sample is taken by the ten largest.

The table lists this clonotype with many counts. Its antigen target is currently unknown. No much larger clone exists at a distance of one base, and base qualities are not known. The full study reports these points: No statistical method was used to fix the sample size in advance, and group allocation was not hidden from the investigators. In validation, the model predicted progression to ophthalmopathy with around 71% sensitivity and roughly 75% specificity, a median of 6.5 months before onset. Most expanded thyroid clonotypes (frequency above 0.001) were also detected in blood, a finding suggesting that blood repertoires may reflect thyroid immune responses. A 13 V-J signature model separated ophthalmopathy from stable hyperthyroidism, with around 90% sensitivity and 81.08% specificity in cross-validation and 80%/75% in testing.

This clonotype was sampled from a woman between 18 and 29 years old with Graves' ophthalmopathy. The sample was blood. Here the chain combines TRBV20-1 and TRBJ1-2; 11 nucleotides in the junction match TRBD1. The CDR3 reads CSARNGQGARGYTF. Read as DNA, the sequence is TGCAGTGCTAGAAATGGACAGGGGGCTCGAGGCTACACCTTC.